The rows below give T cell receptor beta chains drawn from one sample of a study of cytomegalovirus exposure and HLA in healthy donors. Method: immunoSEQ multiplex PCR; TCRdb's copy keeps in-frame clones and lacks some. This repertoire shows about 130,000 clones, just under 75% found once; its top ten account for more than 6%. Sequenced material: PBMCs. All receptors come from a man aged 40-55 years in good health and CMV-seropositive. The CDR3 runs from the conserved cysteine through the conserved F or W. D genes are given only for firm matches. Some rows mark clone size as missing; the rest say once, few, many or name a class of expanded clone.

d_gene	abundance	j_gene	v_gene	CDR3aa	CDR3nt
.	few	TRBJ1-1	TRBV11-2	CASSLEGSMNTEAFF	TGTGCCAGCAGCTTAGAGGGCAGCATGAACACTGAAGCTTTCTTT
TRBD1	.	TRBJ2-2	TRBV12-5	CASGQGAGELFF	TGTGCTAGTGGTCAGGGGGCTGGGGAGCTGTTTTTT
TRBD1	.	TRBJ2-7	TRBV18	CASSEGDRVPYEQYF	TGTGCCAGCTCAGAGGGAGACAGGGTCCCCTACGAGCAGTACTTC
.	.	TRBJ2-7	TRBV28	CASSLEYGYEQYF	TGTGCCAGCAGTCTCGAGTACGGCTACGAGCAGTACTTC
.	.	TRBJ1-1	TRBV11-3	CASSFRGWTEAFF	TGTGCCAGCAGCTTCAGGGGTTGGACTGAAGCTTTCTTT
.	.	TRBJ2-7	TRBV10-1	CASSEFAVSGTYEQYF	TGCGCCAGCAGTGAGTTTGCGGTCTCGGGAACATACGAGCAGTACTTC
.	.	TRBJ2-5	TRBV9	CASGMYQETQYF	TGTGCATCGGGGATGTACCAAGAGACCCAGTACTTC
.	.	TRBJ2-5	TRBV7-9	CASSLNRDSRGQETQYF	TGTGCCAGCAGCTTAAACCGGGACTCCAGAGGGCAAGAGACCCAGTACTTC
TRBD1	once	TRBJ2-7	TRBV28	CASSGTGAFYEQYF	TGTGCCAGCTCCGGGACAGGGGCCTTCTACGAGCAGTACTTC
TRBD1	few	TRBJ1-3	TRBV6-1	CASTSGGWDTIYF	TGTGCCAGCACCTCAGGGGGCTGGGACACCATATATTTT
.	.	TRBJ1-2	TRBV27	CASSLMGRVDYGYTF	TGTGCCAGCAGTTTAATGGGCAGGGTCGACTATGGCTACACCTTC
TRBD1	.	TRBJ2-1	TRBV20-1	CSARTGSEQFF	TGCAGTGCTAGGACAGGGTCTGAGCAGTTCTTC
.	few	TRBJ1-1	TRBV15	CATSSSYGGRTEAFF	TGTGCCACCAGCTCTTCTTACGGGGGGAGGACTGAAGCTTTCTTT
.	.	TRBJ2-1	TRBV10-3	CAISDGGSYNEQFF	TGTGCCATCAGTGATGGCGGTTCCTACAATGAGCAGTTCTTC
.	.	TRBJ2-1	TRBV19	CASSVDRSSYNEQFF	TGTGCCAGTAGTGTTGACAGGAGCTCCTACAATGAGCAGTTCTTC
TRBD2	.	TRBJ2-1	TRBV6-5	CASSLAGGTWNEQFF	TGTGCCAGCAGTCTAGCGGGAGGGACTTGGAATGAGCAGTTCTTC
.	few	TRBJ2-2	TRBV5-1	CASSSGSGELFF	TGCGCCAGCAGCTCCGGTTCCGGGGAGCTGTTTTTT
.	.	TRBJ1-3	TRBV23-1	CASSIGGLSGNTIYF	TGCGCCAGCAGTATTGGGGGCTTAAGTGGAAACACCATATATTTT
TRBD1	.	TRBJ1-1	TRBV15	CATSTGTGYVGPEAFF	TGTGCCACCAGCACCGGGACAGGTTATGTTGGCCCTGAAGCTTTCTTT
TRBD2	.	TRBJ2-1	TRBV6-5	CASSYGTSPYNEQFF	TGTGCCAGCAGTTATGGGACTAGTCCCTACAATGAGCAGTTCTTC
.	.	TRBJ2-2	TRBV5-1	CASSPDISSNTGELFF	TGCGCCAGCAGCCCCGACATATCCTCGAACACCGGGGAGCTGTTTTTT
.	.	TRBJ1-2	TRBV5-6	CASSFWAQQANYGYTF	TGTGCCAGCAGCTTCTGGGCACAGCAAGCTAACTATGGCTACACCTTC
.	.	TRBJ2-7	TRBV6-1	CASTRNREEQYF	TGTGCCAGCACCCGGAACCGGGAAGAGCAGTACTTC
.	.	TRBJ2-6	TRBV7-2	CASSRGGAGANVLTF	TGTGCCAGCTCGAGAGGGGGGGCTGGGGCCAACGTCCTGACTTTC
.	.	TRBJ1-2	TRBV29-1	CSVGLPVQGTGGYTF	TGCAGCGTTGGACTTCCCGTGCAGGGGACCGGTGGCTACACCTTC
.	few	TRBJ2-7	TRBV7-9	CASSLAGSQGVYEQYF	TGTGCCAGCAGCTTAGCAGGTTCTCAGGGTGTTTACGAGCAGTACTTC
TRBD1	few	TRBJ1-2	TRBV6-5	CASTEDREYGGYTF	TGTGCCAGCACCGAGGACAGGGAGTATGGCGGCTACACCTTC
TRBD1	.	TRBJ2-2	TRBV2	CAVTDRGGATGELFF	TGTGCCGTCACGGACAGGGGAGGTGCCACCGGGGAGCTGTTTTTT
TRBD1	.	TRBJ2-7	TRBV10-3	CAISAGTGVSYEQYF	TGTGCCATCAGTGCTGGGACAGGGGTTTCGTACGAGCAGTACTTC
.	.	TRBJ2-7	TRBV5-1	CASSDGQLPSYEQYF	TGCGCCAGCAGCGACGGACAGCTTCCCTCCTACGAGCAGTACTTC
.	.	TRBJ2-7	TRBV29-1	CSVTGSPPLDYEQYF	TGCAGCGTCACAGGGTCCCCTCCATTGGACTACGAGCAGTACTTC
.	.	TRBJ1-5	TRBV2	CASSELLGPGDLQPQHF	TGTGCCAGCAGTGAACTGCTTGGACCCGGGGATTTGCAGCCCCAGCATTTT
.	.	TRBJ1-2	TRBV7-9	CASSLDSGNYGYTF	TGTGCCAGCAGCTTAGACAGCGGAAACTATGGCTACACCTTC
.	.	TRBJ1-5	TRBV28	CASSYTGMGSNQPQHF	TGTGCCAGCAGCTATACAGGCATGGGCAGCAATCAGCCCCAGCATTTT
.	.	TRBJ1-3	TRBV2	CASRGSNSGNTIYF	TGTGCCAGCCGCGGGTCAAACTCTGGAAACACCATATATTTT
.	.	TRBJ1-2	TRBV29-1	CSVGQDGYTF	TGCAGCGTTGGCCAGGATGGCTACACCTTC
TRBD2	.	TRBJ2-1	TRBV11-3	CASSLTSGGYNEQFF	TGTGCCAGCAGCTTGACTAGCGGGGGCTACAATGAGCAGTTCTTC
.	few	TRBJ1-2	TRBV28	CASSSFGASGGDYGYTF	TGTGCCAGCAGTTCTTTCGGTGCTTCCGGCGGCGACTATGGCTACACCTTC
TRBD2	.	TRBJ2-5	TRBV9	CASSVGGGARETQYF	TGTGCCAGCAGCGTAGGCGGGGGGGCTAGGGAGACCCAGTACTTC
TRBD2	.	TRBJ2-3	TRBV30	CACPATSGLTDTQYF	TGTGCCTGCCCAGCGACTAGCGGCCTCACAGATACGCAGTATTTT
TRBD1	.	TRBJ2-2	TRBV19	CASTETGRGRTGELFF	TGTGCCAGTACCGAAACGGGCAGGGGGCGCACCGGGGAGCTGTTTTTT
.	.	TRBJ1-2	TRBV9	CASSVGVRGNGYTF	TGTGCCAGCAGCGTAGGGGTAAGGGGGAATGGCTACACCTTC
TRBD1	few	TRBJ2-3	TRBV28	CASSPPRGQGEDTQYF	TGTGCCAGCAGTCCTCCGAGGGGACAGGGTGAAGATACGCAGTATTTT